These 2 T cell receptor beta chains were sequenced from one sample in a study of vaccination and CD4 T cells after COVID-19 (dated by TCRdb to 2022 to 2024). In light of the paper, this sample's treatment or condition label describes: approximately 9-day PBMC culture with coronavirus spike peptide pools or control peptides (ViraFEST assay). The library was prepared using PCR. The sequencer was an Illumina iSeq 100. DNA from cultured CD4+ T cells underwent TCR sequencing with the Oncomine TCR Beta short-read assay at the Johns Hopkins FTIC core. In-frame beta chains were kept once TCRdb had trimmed the public reads at Q25 with fastp and called clones with MiXCR. When rows share a CDR3 protein, they turn into one entry using the most common DNA and genes. The sample data list just over 3,500 distinct CDR3 sequences, and more than 35% of these were observed just once. The ten largest clones represent 27% of the sample.

What these receptors recognize is not known. Sequencing used CD4+ T cells from blood, cultured in vitro. The receptors were sampled from a human donor who had recovered from COVID-19.

This rearrangement joins TRBV20-1 to TRBJ1-1; D is undetermined. Germline assignment: CDR1 DFQATT and CDR2 SNEGSKA (reference sequence). The V gene lost 7 bases and the J gene lost 1 base, with 10 bases spanning the gap. The CDR3 is 12 amino acids. DNA of the CDR3: TGCAGTGGTATCTTCGGGAACACTGAAGCTTTCTTT. It specifies CSGIFGNTEAFF.

This chain uses TRBV3-1 with TRBJ2-5; either TRBD1 or TRBD2 may fit D (5 bases each). Germline CDR1 is LGHDT and CDR2 is YNNKEL (reference sequence). CDR3 length: 16 residues. The V end lost 6 bases, the J end lost 7 bases, and 24 bases lay between the germline ends. The CDR3 region is CASSWWETRLRGTQYF. In nucleotides, the CDR3 is TGTGCCAGCAGTTGGTGGGAGACCAGACTTAGGGGGACCCAGTACTTC.